One sample yielded the 15 T cell receptor beta chains listed below, sequenced in a study of cytomegalovirus exposure and HLA in healthy donors. Both 60 Vbeta primers and 13 Jbeta primers went into the PCR. Profiling relied on immunoSEQ multiplex PCR, and the TCRdb table lists in-frame clones only, not all of them. The sample has about 190,000 clones, 80% seen once. The material sequenced was PBMCs. The receptors derive from a man aged 40-49 years in good health and CMV-seropositive.

The chain combines TRBV7-6 with TRBJ2-1, with 9 bases that match TRBD1. Germline assignment: CDR1 SGHVS and CDR2 FNYEAQ. This CDR3 has 15 amino acids. V was pared by 5 bases and J by 8 bases, with 10 bases of the junction left unmatched. The DNA for the CDR3 is TGTGCCAGCAGCGCGGGACAGGGCGCGATGTATGAGCAGTTCTTC. This sequence encodes CASSAGQGAMYEQFF.

The chain links TRBV30 to TRBJ1-4; D is unresolved. This CDR3 is 13 amino acids long. Looked up from germline, CDR1 is GTSNPN and CDR2 is SVGIG (reference sequence). Trimming pared 2 bases from V and 8 bases from J, leaving 12 bases between. CDR3: CAWSPPGREKLFF. CDR3 DNA: TGTGCCTGGAGTCCCCCTGGGCGCGAAAAACTGTTTTTT.

This sequence joins TRBV7-9 and TRBJ1-2; 7 bases align to TRBD1. The CDR3 has 12 amino acids. The V gene's germline CDR1 is SEHNR and CDR2 FQNEAQ (reference sequence). Trimming at V came to 5 bases and at J to 6 bases, leaving 3 bases not matched to a gene. The CDR3 DNA sequence: TGTGCCAGCAGCCCTGACAGGGATGGCTACACCTTC. Residues: CASSPDRDGYTF.

The chain carries TRBV27 and TRBJ1-1; D ambiguous. V was pared by 4 bases and J by 2 bases, with 8 bases between. The V gene's germline CDR1 is MNHEY and CDR2 SMNVEV (reference sequence). This CDR3 has 13 residues. The CDR3 region has the DNA TGTGCCAGCAGTTATAAGAGAAACACTGAAGCTTTCTTT. As protein: CASSYKRNTEAFF.

The rearrangement joins TRBV4-2 to TRBJ1-1, with D perhaps TRBD1 (6 bases). The CDR3 has 19 amino acids. Trimming pared 0 bases from V and 1 base from J, leaving 21 bases between. Germline assignment: CDR1 LGHNA and CDR2 YNFKEQ. Here the CDR3 DNA reads TGTGCCAGCAGCCAAGATAGCGGGAGTTTCGCACAGGGGAACACTGAAGCTTTCTTT. Its translation: CASSQDSGSFAQGNTEAFF.

The genes are TRBV2 and TRBJ1-3; D is possibly TRBD1 (5 bases). V gave up 6 bases and J gave up 2 bases, with 11 bases separating them. This CDR3 has 14 amino acids. Germline V gene data show CDR1 as SNHLY and CDR2 as FYNNEI. The CDR3 is CASRNQGPGNTIYF. The DNA for the CDR3 is TGTGCCAGCAGGAATCAGGGTCCTGGAAACACCATATATTTT.

V gene TRBV11-2 combines with J gene TRBJ2-7, with D perhaps matching TRBD1 (6 bases). Germline lookup yields CDR1 SGHAT and CDR2 FQNNGV. V was clipped by 5 bases and J by 6 bases, with 20 bases between them. The CDR3 has 15 amino acids. CDR3 bases: TGTGCCAGCAGCCAGGGGTGGGACGGCTATCGCGAGCAGTACTTC. Its translation: CASSQGWDGYREQYF.

The genes are TRBV7-9 and TRBJ2-1; D ambiguous. Trimming removed 5 bases from V and 0 bases from J, with 5 bases in between. The CDR3 totals 13 residues. Germline CDR1 reads SEHNR; CDR2 reads FQNEAQ (reference sequence). The CDR3 region has the DNA TGTGCCAGCAGCCTTAGCTCCTACAATGAGCAGTTCTTC. It is translated as CASSLSSYNEQFF.

This chain joins TRBV9 and TRBJ2-1; 7 bases line up with TRBD2. The CDR3 runs to 13 residues. CDR1 is SGDLS and CDR2 is YYNGEE in the germline V gene. J was trimmed by 9 bases and V by 4 bases; bases with no gene match: 7. The CDR3 reads CASSRGLVGEQFF. For the CDR3, the DNA is TGTGCCAGCAGCAGAGGACTAGTCGGTGAGCAGTTCTTC.

This chain uses TRBV10-3 with TRBJ2-1, with 15 bases identical to TRBD2. CDR1 ENHRY and CDR2 SYGVKD come from the germline V gene. After removal of 4 bases from V and 13 bases from J, the junction contained 2 bases not matched to a gene. The CDR3 loop spans 13 amino acids. The CDR3, as DNA: TGTGCCATCAGTGGGACTAGCGGGGGGGCCCAGTTCTTC. It is translated as CAISGTSGGAQFF.

The chain carries TRBV7-2 and TRBJ1-6, with TRBD1 identical over 10 bases. CDR1 and CDR2 (germline): SGHTA, FQGNSA. This CDR3 region has 15 residues. The ends lost 5 bases at V and 10 bases at J; junction bases unmatched: 8. The CDR3 spells CASSQRTGGRSPLHF. The CDR3 DNA follows: TGTGCCAGCAGCCAGCGGACAGGGGGACGATCACCCCTCCACTTT.

The genes are TRBV7-8 and TRBJ1-1, with no clear D. The CDR3 is made up of 14 amino acids. Germline V gene lookup returns CDR1 SGHVS and CDR2 FQNEAQ. V lost 0 bases and J 8 bases, leaving 13 bases between the germline ends. CDR3: CASSLARVVREAFF. In nucleotides, the CDR3 is TGTGCCAGCAGCTTAGCGAGGGTAGTCAGGGAAGCTTTCTTT.

The V and J genes are TRBV12-5 and TRBJ2-2; possibly TRBD2 for D (5 bases). The germline V gene encodes CDR1 LGHNT and CDR2 FRNRAP. Trimming removed 0 bases from V and 4 bases from J, with 24 bases in between. There are 20 residues in the CDR3. The CDR3 here is CASGLVRAHIDSVLTGELFF. For the CDR3, the DNA is TGTGCTAGTGGTTTGGTGCGCGCCCACATAGATAGCGTCCTCACCGGGGAGCTGTTTTTT. Looking up the rest from reference TRBV12-5 and TRBJ2-2 gives the full variable domain: DARVTQTPRHKVTEMGQEVTMRCQPILGHNTVFWYRQTMMQGLELLAYFRNRAPLDDSGMPKDRFSAEMPDATLATLKIQPSEPRDSAVYFCASGLVRAHIDSVLTGELFFGEGSRLTVL.

This chain joins TRBV5-1 and TRBJ2-5, with TRBD1 identical over 7 bases. The assigned J gene may be wrong: the sequence end matches TRBJ2-7 better. Germline lookup yields CDR1 SGHRS and CDR2 YFSETQ. The CDR3 consists of 17 residues. The CDR3: CASSLGPTGTVTYEQYF. Here the CDR3 DNA reads TGCGCCAGCAGCTTGGGACCCACAGGGACAGTAACCTACGAGCAGTACTTC.

The chain is built from TRBV27 and TRBJ1-6; no clear D gene. CDR3 length: 15 amino acids. CDR1 is MNHEY, CDR2 SMNVEV, per germline (reference sequence). Trimming took off 3 bases at V and 5 bases at J, with 11 bases between the two ends. CDR3 protein: CASSLGDVDNSPLHF. The CDR3 DNA is TGTGCCAGCAGTTTGGGCGATGTGGATAATTCACCCCTCCACTTT.